The clone carrying this TCR beta chain appeared a single time. Its antigen is not identified. The data belong to a study of blood T cell dynamics during melanoma immunotherapy. Study at large: Patients with metastatic melanoma got pembrolizumab or nivolumab-ipilimumab as first-line care.

The time point here: week 3, after first cycle of checkpoint inhibitor. One draw preceded checkpoint blockade; another followed its first cycle at week 3. This CDR3 spans 12 amino acids. The germline V gene encodes CDR1 LNHDA and CDR2 SQIVND (reference sequence). Trimming stripped 6 bases from V and 6 bases from J, with 11 bases between. The study's findings and limits: Clones driving repertoire changes may be melanoma-specific or general immune activation.

Measured with immunoSEQ multiplex PCR; TCRdb has only the in-frame clones, and not every one. The sample comprises approximately 17,000 clones, 70% to 90% of which are singletons, and about 7.5% rests with the top ten. This receptor was taken from a human donor with melanoma. The source material was blood, sampled from a patient treated with checkpoint blockade. The chain joins TRBV19 to TRBJ1-1, with D possibly being TRBD1 (6 bases). This CDR3 reads CASRTGSAEAFF. For the CDR3, the DNA is TGTGCCAGTAGAACAGGGAGTGCTGAAGCTTTCTTT. The variable domain in full, completed from reference TRBV19 and TRBJ1-1, reads DGGITQSPKYLFRKEGQNVTLSCEQNLNHDAMYWYRQDPGQGLRLIYYSQIVNDFQKGDIAEGYSVSREKKESFPLTVTSAQKNPTAFYLCASRTGSAEAFFGQGTRLTVV.